The rows below give T cell receptor beta chains drawn from one sample of a study of T cell changes during pregnancy in multiple sclerosis. The method was immunoSEQ multiplex PCR; TCRdb's version includes in-frame clones alone and lacks a portion of them. The data hold 95,000 to 100,000 clones, with about 91% observed a single time. Material: peripheral blood, obtained in the second trimester of pregnancy. These receptors were collected from a female donor with multiple sclerosis, enrolled in a pregnancy study. CDR3s include the opening cysteine and the closing phenylalanine or tryptophan. Fields, in order: clone size, J gene, V gene, D gene, CDR3 DNA, CDR3 protein. A D gene is named only where the DNA matches it firmly. Expanded clones are given a class, and other clones once, few, many or no size at all.

NA TRBJ2-7 TRBV18 TRBD1 TGTGCCAGCTCACCGCTTAGCCAGGGACAGGGTTCCCCCACTTCCTTC CASSPLSQGQGSPTSF
few TRBJ1-3 TRBV18 NA TGTGCCAGCTCACCAGCACCACCAGGAATTTCTGGAAACACCATATATTTT CASSPAPPGISGNTIYF
NA TRBJ1-2 TRBV28 NA TGTGCCAGCAGGGGCGGGAGGTACACCTTC CASRGGRYTF
NA TRBJ2-1 TRBV6-4 TRBD2 TGTGCCAGCAGTCGGGCTAGCGGAAGCTCCTACAATGAGCAGTTCTTC CASSRASGSSYNEQFF
NA TRBJ2-1 TRBV2 NA TGTGCCAGCACCATGCGGAACAATGAGCAGTTCTTC CASTMRNNEQFF
once TRBJ1-5 TRBV28 TRBD1 TGTGCCAGCAGCAGGGGACAGGGTGGACCTTTGTGGCCCCAGCATTTT CASSRGQGGPLWPQHF
NA TRBJ2-7 TRBV19 TRBD2 TGTGCCAGTAGTACGACTAGCGGATTACCCTACGAGCAGTACTTC CASSTTSGLPYEQYF
NA TRBJ2-3 TRBV28 NA TGTGCCAGCAATACCCAGGGAGGGGGTGCCACAGATACGCAGTATTTT CASNTQGGGATDTQYF
NA TRBJ1-1 TRBV19 NA TGTGCCAGTAGTGTACTCGGGGGAGGCACTGAAGCTTTCTTT CASSVLGGGTEAFF
NA TRBJ2-7 TRBV28 TRBD2 TGTGCCAGCAGAGGGAGAGCCGGGACTAGCGTTTCCTACGAGCAGTACTTC CASRGRAGTSVSYEQYF
NA TRBJ2-7 TRBV5-6 NA TGTGCCAGCAGCCGGTCATACGAGCAGTACTTC CASSRSYEQYF
NA TRBJ2-2 TRBV29-1 TRBD2 TGCAGCGTTGAAGAGGGGCCCGGGACTAGCGGAACCGGGGAGCTGTTTTTT CSVEEGPGTSGTGELFF
NA TRBJ2-3 TRBV4-1 NA TGCGCCAGCAGCCTAACAGCAGATACGCAGTATTTT CASSLTADTQYF
NA TRBJ2-5 TRBV29-1 NA TGCAGCGTTGAACCGGCAGGGCGTGGGGAGACCCAGTACTTC CSVEPAGRGETQYF
NA TRBJ2-6 TRBV27 NA TGTGCCAGCAGTGAGTGGAGGGGGCGAGGGGCCAACGTCCTGACTTTC CASSEWRGRGANVLTF
NA TRBJ2-7 TRBV7-9 NA TGTGCCAGCAGCTTATCGGTGGGCGCAGACTACGAGCAGTACTTC CASSLSVGADYEQYF
NA TRBJ2-3 TRBV9 TRBD2 TGTGCCAGCAGCGTATCAAGTAAACCGTGGGCTAGCGGGAGGGATAGCACAGATACGCAGTATTTT CASSVSSKPWASGRDSTDTQYF
NA TRBJ2-7 TRBV9 NA TGTGCCAGCAGCGTAGCATGGGGCGGCGAGCAGTACTTC CASSVAWGGEQYF
NA TRBJ2-7 TRBV6-6 NA TGTGCCAGCAGATCGGTCTCCTACGAGCAGTACTTC CASRSVSYEQYF
NA TRBJ1-5 TRBV19 TRBD1 TGTGCCAGTATGGACAGGGCAAATCAGCCCCAGCATTTT CASMDRANQPQHF
NA TRBJ1-3 TRBV9 NA TGTGCCAGCAGCGTAGGAGGGACTGGAAACACCATATATTTT CASSVGGTGNTIYF
NA TRBJ1-4 TRBV28 NA TGTGCCAGCAGTTTGCCACCCGCTTTTTGGGGGCGTAATGAAAAACTGTTTTTT CASSLPPAFWGRNEKLFF
NA TRBJ2-1 TRBV28 TRBD1 TGTGCCAGCAGTCGACAGGGGGCTAATGAGCAGTTCTTC CASSRQGANEQFF
NA TRBJ2-7 TRBV4-1 TRBD2 TGCGCCAGCAGCCAAGTTGCTAGCGGGAGGGAGCAGTACTTC CASSQVASGREQYF
NA TRBJ2-6 TRBV5-1 NA TGCGCCAGCAGCTTGTCGCGGGCCGGATCCTCTGGGGCCAACGTCCTGACTTTC CASSLSRAGSSGANVLTF
NA TRBJ2-7 TRBV7-2 NA TGTGCCAGCAGCTTAGCCCCAGGGGAAGAGCAGTACTTC CASSLAPGEEQYF
NA TRBJ1-1 TRBV27 TRBD1 TGTGCCAGCAGGGTAAAGACAGGGCGGTGGTACACTGAAGCTTTCTTT CASRVKTGRWYTEAFF
once TRBJ2-7 TRBV7-8 TRBD1 TGTGCCAGCAGCTTTGGGACAGCCTCCTACGAGCAGTACTTC CASSFGTASYEQYF
NA TRBJ1-1 TRBV18 TRBD1 TGTGCCAGCTCACCTTTACCCCCATCGGGACAGGGGATTGTGAACACTGAAGCTTTCTTT CASSPLPPSGQGIVNTEAFF
NA TRBJ2-7 TRBV6-5 NA TGTGCCAGCAGTTACTCGAGGACTCTCGAGCAGTACTTC CASSYSRTLEQYF
NA TRBJ2-3 TRBV9 NA TGTGCCAGCAGCGTATTGAGCAGGGGCACAGATACGCAGTATTTT CASSVLSRGTDTQYF
NA TRBJ2-1 TRBV5-6 TRBD2 TGTGCCAGCAGCGCCGTAGCGGGAGGGGGCTACAATGAGCAGTTCTTC CASSAVAGGGYNEQFF
once TRBJ2-2 TRBV30 TRBD1 TGTGCCTGGAGTGCCTACAGGGGGCTCAACACCGGGGAGCTGTTTTTT CAWSAYRGLNTGELFF
NA TRBJ2-7 TRBV10-3 TRBD2 TGTGCCATCAGTGGACGGACTAGCGGGAGGACGAAGAGTGCCTACGAGCAGTACTTC CAISGRTSGRTKSAYEQYF
NA TRBJ2-2 TRBV11-3 NA TGTGCCAGCAGCGGAGGAGCCGGGGAGCTGTTTTTT CASSGGAGELFF
NA TRBJ2-2 TRBV5-4 TRBD1 TGTGCCAGCAGCCGACAGGGGCTCAACACCGGGGAGCTGTTTTTT CASSRQGLNTGELFF
NA TRBJ2-3 TRBV27 NA TGTGCCAGCAGTTTTAATTCTAGAAGCACAGATACGCAGTATTTT CASSFNSRSTDTQYF
NA TRBJ2-5 TRBV5-1 TRBD1 TGCGCCAGCAGCTACGGACAGGGAGGAGAGACCCAGTACTTC CASSYGQGGETQYF
NA TRBJ2-3 TRBV5-4 NA TGTGCCAGCAGCTTGGTCGACTCCCCTAGCACAGATACGCAGTATTTT CASSLVDSPSTDTQYF
NA TRBJ1-4 TRBV4-1 NA TGCGCCAGCAGCCAAGAGGAGGGAAGGTTAGCTAATGAAAAACTGTTTTTT CASSQEEGRLANEKLFF
NA TRBJ2-5 TRBV9 TRBD2 TGTGCCAGCAGCGTAGGGGCTAGCGGGACTCAAGAGACCCAGTACTTC CASSVGASGTQETQYF
NA TRBJ1-2 TRBV2 NA TGTGCCAGCACCAGGGGAGACTATGGCTACACCTTC CASTRGDYGYTF
NA TRBJ2-2 TRBV15 NA TGTGCCACCAGCAGAGAGCCCCCCGGAGCGTCGACCGGGGAGCTGTTTTTT CATSREPPGASTGELFF
NA TRBJ2-7 TRBV28 NA TGTGCCAGCAGCCTCAGGGTGATTCCCTACGAGCAGTACTTC CASSLRVIPYEQYF
NA TRBJ2-2 TRBV29-1 NA TGCAGCGTGGCGGGTCAGAACACCGGGGAGCTGTTTTTT CSVAGQNTGELFF
NA TRBJ2-2 TRBV9 TRBD2 TGTGCCAGCAGCCCTCGGGGGCTAGCGGGAGTCACCGGGGAGCTGTTTTTT CASSPRGLAGVTGELFF
NA TRBJ2-7 TRBV7-2 NA TGTGCCAGCAGCTTAGGCGGTAATAGCTACGAGCAGTACTTC CASSLGGNSYEQYF
NA TRBJ1-1 TRBV28 NA TGTGCCAGCAGTTTAGGAGGGATCACTGAAGCTTTCTTT CASSLGGITEAFF
once TRBJ2-7 TRBV30 NA TGTGCCTGGAGCTTATCAGCAGGCGAGCAGTACTTC CAWSLSAGEQYF
NA TRBJ2-6 TRBV21-1 NA TGTGCCTCCTCATCGGCTGGGGCCAACGTCCTGACTTTC CASSSAGANVLTF
NA TRBJ2-1 TRBV7-9 TRBD2 TGTGCCAGCAGCTTACTAGCGGAGATCTTCAATGAGCAGTTCTTC CASSLLAEIFNEQFF
once TRBJ2-7 TRBV28 NA TGTGCCAGCAGTTTCCGCGGGCTACCCCCGGGGGAGCAGTACTTC CASSFRGLPPGEQYF
once TRBJ1-5 TRBV6-4 TRBD1 TGTGCCAGCAGTGTGAGGCAGGGGGCGCGGGGCAATCAGCCCCAGCATTTT CASSVRQGARGNQPQHF
NA TRBJ2-1 TRBV5-5 NA TGTGCCAGCAGCCTTACTAGTCTCCGGGTCGCCTACAATGAGCAGTTCTTC CASSLTSLRVAYNEQFF
once TRBJ1-3 TRBV2 NA TGTGCCAGCAGTGAATTACGCGGCATCTCTGGAAACACCATATATTTT CASSELRGISGNTIYF
NA TRBJ2-3 TRBV11-3 NA TGTGCCAGCAGCTTAAGCCCAGCGGGCACAGATACGCAGTATTTT CASSLSPAGTDTQYF
NA TRBJ2-1 TRBV27 TRBD2 TGTGCCAGCAGTTTGGGTAGCGGGAGGATTCGGGCCTACAATGAGCAGTTCTTC CASSLGSGRIRAYNEQFF
NA TRBJ1-5 TRBV27 NA TGTGCCAGCAGTTTGACGGGGGGAGACAATCAGCCCCAGCATTTT CASSLTGGDNQPQHF
NA TRBJ2-7 TRBV5-6 TRBD2 TGTGCCAGCAACCTAGCGGGAGGGGTCCACGAGCAGTACTTC CASNLAGGVHEQYF